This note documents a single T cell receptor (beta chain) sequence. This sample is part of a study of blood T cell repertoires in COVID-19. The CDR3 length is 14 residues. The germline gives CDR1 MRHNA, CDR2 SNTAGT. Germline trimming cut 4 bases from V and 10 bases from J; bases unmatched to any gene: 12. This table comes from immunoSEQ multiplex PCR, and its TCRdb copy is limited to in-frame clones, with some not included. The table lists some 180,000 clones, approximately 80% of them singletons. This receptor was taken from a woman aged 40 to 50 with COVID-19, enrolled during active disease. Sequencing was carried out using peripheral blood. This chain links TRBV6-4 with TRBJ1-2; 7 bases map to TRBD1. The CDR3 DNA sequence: TGTGCCAGCAGTGCCTTATCCGGGACAGTCGACTACACCTTC. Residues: CASSALSGTVDYTF.